These 27 T cell receptor beta chains were sequenced from one sample in a study of T cells in placental villitis. This was the immunoSEQ v4 assay. TCRdb's copy holds only in-frame clones and misses some; the assay was immunoSEQ multiplex PCR. The sample contains 6,000 to 8,000 clones, around 78% of which appear only once. Sequencing was done on a sample of placental tissue containing maternal and fetal cells. The receptors come from a human patient with infectious villitis; the placental T cells may come from both mother and fetus.

The chain joins TRBV28 to TRBJ1-5, with D tentatively TRBD1 (5 bases). The V and J ends lost 6 bases and 0 bases respectively, with 18 bases between them. This CDR3 has 17 amino acids. CDR1 is MDHEN, CDR2 SYDVKM, per germline. CDR3 sequence reads: CASSGTELHYSNQPQHF. Here the CDR3 DNA reads TGTGCCAGCAGCGGGACTGAACTCCATTATAGCAATCAGCCCCAGCATTTT.

As for this clone: Since no conserved phenylalanine or tryptophan closes the CDR3, a read error is the likely cause. The limits of the CDR3 on the DNA are not certain, so only TCRdb's listed CDR3 is given. The chain has TRBV3-1 (or the pseudogene TRBV3-2) and TRBJ1-2. Ends included, the CDR3 has 12 residues. CDR1 and CDR2 (germline): LGHDT, YNNKEL (reference sequence). CDR3 in amino acids: CASSQEQPGIVL.

This sequence joins TRBV4-1 and TRBJ2-1, with D perhaps assigned TRBD1 or TRBD2 (6 bases each). Germline values: CDR1 MGHRA, CDR2 YSYEKL. Trimming shortened V by 2 bases and J by 4 bases, and 18 bases separated the two germline ends. The CDR3 runs 17 residues. The CDR3 here is CASSQYRGGSSYNEQFF. Here the CDR3 DNA reads TGCGCCAGCAGCCAATACCGAGGGGGGTCCAGTTACAATGAGCAGTTCTTC.

The chain's CDR3 is CASSFVGTNTEAFF. CDR3 DNA: TGTGCCAGCAGCTTCGTCGGGACGAACACTGAAGCTTTCTTT. The chain uses TRBV3-1 (or the pseudogene TRBV3-2) and TRBJ1-1, with a weak D call TRBD1 (5 bases). The CDR3 spans 14 residues. Germline CDR1 reads LGHDT; CDR2 reads YNNKEL (reference sequence). The ends were cut back, 5 bases at V and 1 base at J, with 11 bases in the middle.

This clone is a singleton in its sample. V is TRBV3-1 (or the pseudogene TRBV3-2) and J is TRBJ2-7; D uncertain. The germline V and J ends were trimmed by 3 bases and 6 bases, with 9 bases remaining between them. Germline lookup yields CDR1 LGHDT and CDR2 YNNKEL (reference sequence). The CDR3 is 12 residues long. CDR3 nucleotide sequence: TGTGCCAGCAGCCAGAATCCTGCCGAGCAGTACTTC. As protein: CASSQNPAEQYF.

This chain joins TRBV4-3 and TRBJ1-6, with D unclear. CDR3 length equals 14 residues. Looked up from germline, CDR1 is LGHNA and CDR2 is YSLEER. Trimming left V 9 bases short and J 7 bases short, with 16 bases between. The CDR3 is CARTRATKNSPLHF. The DNA for the CDR3 is TGCGCCAGGACACGGGCTACCAAGAATTCACCCCTCCACTTT.

J is TRBJ2-5 and V is TRBV7-9; TRBD1 matches at 7 bases. The J call may be mistaken, given a closer DNA end match to TRBJ2-7. This CDR3 spans 14 amino acids. Germline lookup yields CDR1 SEHNR and CDR2 FQNEAQ (reference sequence). The CDR3 DNA is TGTGCCAGCAGCTCCGCGACGACAGGGTCCGAGCAGTACTTC. Its protein product is CASSSATTGSEQYF.

The chain links TRBV7-2 to TRBJ2-3; D is tentatively TRBD1 or TRBD2 (5 bases each). CDR3 length: 18 residues. CDR1 is SGHTA and CDR2 is FQGNSA in the germline V gene. Trimming shortened V by 5 bases and J by 1 base, and 22 bases separated the two germline ends. CDR3 residues: CASSPILGAREGTDTQYF. Here the CDR3 DNA reads TGTGCCAGCAGCCCGATACTAGGGGCGCGAGAGGGCACAGATACGCAGTATTTT.

This clone rates as large (0.1 to 1%). This chain connects TRBV19 to TRBJ1-5, with D tentatively TRBD1 (6 bases). The CDR3 loop spans 12 amino acids. V lost 10 bases to trimming and J lost 2 bases, with 9 bases between them. CDR1 and CDR2 (germline): LNHDA, SQIVND (reference sequence). CDR3 region: CATRTGNQPQHF. CDR3 DNA sequence: TGTGCCACGAGGACAGGCAATCAGCCCCAGCATTTT.

This rearrangement joins TRBV2 to TRBJ1-5; 8 bases agree with TRBD1. The junction had 3 bases not matched to a gene; V was cut back by 1 base and J by 4 bases. Germline V CDR1 and CDR2: SNHLY, FYNNEI. This CDR3 is built from 15 residues. CDR3 bases: TGTGCCAGCAGTGAAGACAGGGGGTGGAATCAGCCCCAGCATTTT. Translating it yields CASSEDRGWNQPQHF.

This sequence joins TRBV5-1 and TRBJ2-2; 8 positions match TRBD2. The germline gives CDR1 SGHRS, CDR2 YFSETQ. This CDR3 has 15 residues. V lost 4 bases, J lost 0 bases, and 2 bases stayed unmatched. This CDR3 reads CASSGGGPNTGELFF. In DNA form, the CDR3 reads TGCGCCAGCAGCGGCGGGGGGCCGAACACCGGGGAGCTGTTTTTT.

J is TRBJ2-7 and V is TRBV18; 8 bases match TRBD1. CDR1 is KGHSH, CDR2 LQKENI, per germline. The V and J ends lost 3 bases and 3 bases, in that order; junction bases with no gene match: 1. This CDR3 comprises 13 residues. The CDR3 protein is CASSPGQVYEQYF. The CDR3 DNA reads TGTGCCAGCTCACCGGGACAGGTCTACGAGCAGTACTTC.

This chain joins TRBV21-1 and TRBJ1-5; the table's D gene call, TRBD1, was not cross checked with the DNA. TRBV21-1 is assigned pseudogene status. The CDR3 extends over 16 amino acids. Here the CDR3 reads CASSYGPGQGNQPQHF. The CDR3 DNA is TGTGCCAGCAGCTACGGTCCGGGACAGGGGAATCAGCCCCAGCATTTT.

This chain links TRBV4-1 with TRBJ1-2; tentative D call: TRBD1 (6 bases). Germline V gene sequence: CDR1 MGHRA, CDR2 YSYEKL. The CDR3 has 15 amino acids. V was pared by 0 bases and J by 0 bases, with 8 bases between. CDR3 in DNA: TGCGCCAGCAGCCAAGAGGACAGAGCTAACTATGGCTACACCTTC. As protein: CASSQEDRANYGYTF.

The chain recombines TRBV18 with TRBJ1-1, with D unclear. The ends were cut back, 4 bases at V and 0 bases at J, with 6 bases in the middle. From germline, CDR1 is KGHSH and CDR2 LQKENI. The CDR3 length is 13 residues. CDR3 in DNA: TGTGCCAGCTCACAGAAAGTGAACACTGAAGCTTTCTTT. This encodes CASSQKVNTEAFF.

This clone was found a few times. Other DNA sequences in this sample translate to the same CDR3. This chain links TRBV12-2 with TRBJ2-5; the table's D call, TRBD2, was not checked against the DNA. TRBV12-2 is designated a pseudogene. CDR3 size: 16 residues. The chain's CDR3 is CASRLASRGLGETQYF. In DNA form, the CDR3 reads TGTGCAAGTCGCTTAGCGTCGAGGGGACTAGGAGAGACCCAGTACTTC.

The chain is built from TRBV30 and TRBJ1-6; tentatively, D is TRBD1 (5 bases). Looked up from germline, CDR1 is GTSNPN and CDR2 is SVGIG (reference sequence). The CDR3 totals 15 residues. Trimming took 2 bases from V and 6 from J, leaving 14 bases between them. The CDR3 DNA is TGTGCCTGGAGTCCCGGGACCGCTTTTAATTCACCCCTCCACTTT. Its translation: CAWSPGTAFNSPLHF.

This rearrangement joins TRBV7-6 to TRBJ2-5; TRBD2 might be the D (5 bases). V shed 5 bases and J shed 5 bases, with 15 bases lying between them. Germline CDR1 and CDR2: SGHVS and FNYEAQ. The CDR3 extends over 14 amino acids. The CDR3 reads CASSSRDPVETQYF. The CDR3, as DNA: TGTGCCAGCAGCAGCCGGGATCCCGTGGAGACCCAGTACTTC.

This clone showed up just a few times. The J gene is TRBJ1-2, the V gene TRBV6-5, with D perhaps matching TRBD1 (5 bases). The CDR3 is 13 residues long. The germline V gene encodes CDR1 MNHEY and CDR2 SVGAGI. V was trimmed by 7 bases and J by 6 bases, leaving 15 bases between them. CDR3 DNA sequence: TGTGCCAGCACTTTATCGGGGGGTGATGGCTACACCTTC. Translated: CASTLSGGDGYTF.

A note on this clone: Different DNA sequences within this sample yield the same CDR3. V is TRBV18 and J is TRBJ2-7; the match to TRBD1 covers 7 bases. V was clipped by 2 bases and J by 5 bases; unmatched bases: 0. The germline V gene has CDR1 KGHSH and CDR2 LQKENI. The CDR3 is made up of 12 amino acids. CDR3 sequence: CASSPTGDEQYF. The CDR3 region has the DNA TGTGCCAGCTCACCAACAGGGGACGAGCAGTACTTC. The variable domain in full, completed from reference TRBV18 and TRBJ2-7, reads NAGVMQNPRHLVRRRGQEARLRCSPMKGHSHVYWYRQLPEEGLKFMVYLQKENIIDESGMPKERFSAEFPKEGPSILRIQQVVRGDSAAYFCASSPTGDEQYFGPGTRLTVT.

The chain couples TRBV2 to TRBJ2-5, with TRBD1 identical over 7 bases. This CDR3 has 12 amino acids. J was trimmed by 4 bases and V by 5 bases; bases with no gene match: 1. The germline gives CDR1 SNHLY, CDR2 FYNNEI. The CDR3 nucleotides are TGTGCCAGCAGTAGGGGGCGAGAGACCCAGTACTTC. Its translation: CASSRGRETQYF.

CDR3 in amino acids: CASTPPLAGHYGYTF. The CDR3 region has the DNA TGTGCCAGTACTCCCCCACTTGCAGGGCACTATGGCTACACCTTC. This rearrangement joins TRBV7-9 to TRBJ1-2; possibly TRBD1 for D (5 bases). CDR1 SEHNR and CDR2 FQNEAQ come from the germline V gene (reference sequence). This CDR3 has 15 residues. The V end lost 9 bases, the J end lost 3 bases, and 20 bases lay between the germline ends.

The chain employs TRBV7-2 and TRBJ2-7; D gene uncertain. Germline V gene data show CDR1 as SGHTA and CDR2 as FQGNSA. The CDR3 consists of 16 residues. Trimming removed 7 bases from V and 2 bases from J, with 21 bases in between. In DNA form, the CDR3 reads TGTGCCAGCACCCGTGAATTAGGCCAAGGCACCTACGAGCAGTACTTC. Its translation: CASTRELGQGTYEQYF.

Only a few counts were recorded for this clone. The chain is built from TRBV5-1 and TRBJ2-7; 7 bases are a match to TRBD1. Germline lookup yields CDR1 SGHRS and CDR2 YFSETQ. V was clipped by 1 base and J by 3 bases; unmatched bases: 4. This CDR3 is built from 14 residues. CDR3 in amino acids: CASSLTPGGYEQYF. CDR3 nucleotide sequence: TGCGCCAGCAGCTTGACGCCAGGGGGCTACGAGCAGTACTTC.

J is TRBJ1-1 and V is TRBV4-3; D remains unclear. The CDR3 covers 13 residues. Germline assignment: CDR1 LGHNA and CDR2 YSLEER. V shed 2 bases and J shed 1 base, with 5 bases lying between them. DNA for the CDR3: TGCGCCAGCAGCCAAAGGAGGAACACTGAAGCTTTCTTT. It is translated as CASSQRRNTEAFF.

This clone was counted a few times. The chain carries TRBV7-2 and TRBJ2-2; no clear D. The CDR3 length is 14 residues. Trimming stripped 3 bases from V and 0 bases from J, with 5 bases between. Germline lookup yields CDR1 SGHTA and CDR2 FQGNSA. The CDR3, as DNA: TGTGCCAGCAGCTTTACTTCGAACACCGGGGAGCTGTTTTTT. Translation gives CASSFTSNTGELFF.

V is TRBV7-8 and J is TRBJ2-5; 10 bases match TRBD1. CDR3 length equals 13 residues. Unmatched junction bases numbered 2, after V lost 5 bases and J lost 5 bases. Germline V gene lookup returns CDR1 SGHVS and CDR2 FQNEAQ. The CDR3 reads CASSPGQGETQYF. CDR3 in DNA: TGTGCCAGCAGCCCGGGACAGGGGGAGACCCAGTACTTC. The full variable domain, rest sourced from reference TRBV7-8 and TRBJ2-5, is GAGVSQSPRYKVAKRGQDVALRCDPISGHVSLFWYQQALGQGPEFLTYFQNEAQLDKSGLPSDRFFAERPEGSVSTLKIQRTQQEDSAVYLCASSPGQGETQYFGPGTRLLVL.